The present T cell receptor (beta chain) was sequenced within a study of T cells in Graves' hyperthyroidism and ophthalmopathy. The CDR3 runs 15 residues. Germline-derived CDR1 and CDR2 are SGDLS and YYNGEE. This clonotype is a singleton in its sample. A junction boundary mismatches the germline segment, possibly from a read error. TCR beta CDR3 sequences were amplified from RNA transcripts. The study used the HTBI primer set for a first-round RT-PCR of the TCR CDR3. TCRdb analysed the multiplex PCR reads with MiXCR anew, one entry per CDR3 protein. The data hold approximately 560,000 distinct CDR3 sequences, with around 42% observed a single time.

The sample taken for sequencing was peripheral blood or thyroid tissue (not recorded which). This chain uses TRBV9 with TRBJ1-1, with D possibly being TRBD1 (6 bases). This clonotype originated in a woman between 18 and 30 years old with Graves' hyperthyroidism. The CDR3 DNA reads as TGCGCCAGCAGCTTCGCGACAGGACCTAACACTGAAGCTTTCTTT. Translating it yields CASSFATGPNTEAFF.